This T cell receptor beta chain was sequenced for a study of cytomegalovirus exposure and HLA in healthy donors. On the study more broadly: There were around 100 million unique TCR beta sequences, drawn from 180 million or so T cells, in an earlier analysis.

PCR primers comprised 60 Vbeta and 13 Jbeta primers. The repertoire was sequenced with immunoSEQ multiplex PCR; TCRdb's copy has only in-frame clones and lacks some. The sample table sets out 200,000 or so clones. Study-wide results and limits: In a later analysis, approximately 15,000 TCR beta sequences were associated with HLA alleles at 0.05 false discovery rate.

The CDR3 runs 12 residues. Germline V gene sequence: CDR1 SQVTM, CDR2 ANQGSEA. V dropped 4 bases and J dropped 1 base, with 7 bases sitting between them. A word on this clone: Its cognate antigen is unknown.

The sample was PBMCs. The TCR comes from a boy aged 10-17 years in good health and CMV-seronegative. The rearrangement joins TRBV29-1 to TRBJ1-1; no firm D call. The CDR3 sequence is CSVAGTNTEAFF. For the CDR3, the DNA is TGCAGCGTTGCGGGAACGAACACTGAAGCTTTCTTT.